This record looks at one T cell receptor beta chain sequence and its context. The PCR ran on 60 Vbeta and 13 Jbeta primers. Assay: immunoSEQ multiplex PCR; the TCRdb copy retains only in-frame clones and omits some. The sample lists over 150,000 clones; 80% were seen once. This entry is derived from a study of cytomegalovirus exposure and HLA in healthy donors. The V and J ends lost 0 bases and 6 bases respectively, with 11 bases between them. Germline V gene data show CDR1 as MDHEN and CDR2 as SYDVKM. The CDR3 totals 15 residues. The TCR comes from a woman aged 45-60 years in good health and CMV-seropositive. The gene calls are TRBV28 and TRBJ2-2, with D possibly matching TRBD1 (6 bases). The sample consisted of PBMCs. Written as DNA, the CDR3 is TGTGCCAGCAGTTTATGGTACCAGGGGTCCGGGGAGCTGTTTTTT. It translates to CASSLWYQGSGELFF. The complete variable domain, with remaining parts taken from reference TRBV28 and TRBJ2-2, reads DVKVTQSSRYLVKRTGEKVFLECVQDMDHENMFWYRQDPGLGLRLIYFSYDVKMKEKGDIPEGYSVSREKKERFSLILESASTNQTSMYLCASSLWYQGSGELFFGEGSRLTVL.